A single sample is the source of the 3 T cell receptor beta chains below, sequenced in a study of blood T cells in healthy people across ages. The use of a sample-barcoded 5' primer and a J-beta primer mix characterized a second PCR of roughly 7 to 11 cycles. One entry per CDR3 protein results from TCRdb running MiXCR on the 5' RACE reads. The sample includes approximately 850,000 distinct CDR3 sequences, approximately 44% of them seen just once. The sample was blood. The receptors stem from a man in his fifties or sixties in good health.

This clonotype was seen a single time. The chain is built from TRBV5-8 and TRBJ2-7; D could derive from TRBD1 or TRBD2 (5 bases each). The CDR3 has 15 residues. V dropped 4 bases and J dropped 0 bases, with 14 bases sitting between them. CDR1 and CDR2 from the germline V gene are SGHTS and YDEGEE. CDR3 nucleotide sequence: TGTGCCAGCAGCGCCCGGGACCAGAGCTCCTACGAGCAGTACTTC. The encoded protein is CASSARDQSSYEQYF.

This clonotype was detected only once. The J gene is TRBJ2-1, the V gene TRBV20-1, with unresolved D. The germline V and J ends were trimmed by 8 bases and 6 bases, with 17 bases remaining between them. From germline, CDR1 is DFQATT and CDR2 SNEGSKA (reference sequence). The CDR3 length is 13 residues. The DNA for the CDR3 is TGCAGTCTAGTCCCGCTCTTTTCCAATGAGCAGTTCTTC. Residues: CSLVPLFSNEQFF.

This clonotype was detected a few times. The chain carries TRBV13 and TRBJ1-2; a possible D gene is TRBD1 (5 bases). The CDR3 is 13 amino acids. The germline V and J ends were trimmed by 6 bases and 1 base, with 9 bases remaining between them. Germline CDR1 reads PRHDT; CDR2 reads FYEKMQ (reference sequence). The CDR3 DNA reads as TGTGCCAGCAGTAACAGGAATAACTATGGCTACACCTTC. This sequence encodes CASSNRNNYGYTF.